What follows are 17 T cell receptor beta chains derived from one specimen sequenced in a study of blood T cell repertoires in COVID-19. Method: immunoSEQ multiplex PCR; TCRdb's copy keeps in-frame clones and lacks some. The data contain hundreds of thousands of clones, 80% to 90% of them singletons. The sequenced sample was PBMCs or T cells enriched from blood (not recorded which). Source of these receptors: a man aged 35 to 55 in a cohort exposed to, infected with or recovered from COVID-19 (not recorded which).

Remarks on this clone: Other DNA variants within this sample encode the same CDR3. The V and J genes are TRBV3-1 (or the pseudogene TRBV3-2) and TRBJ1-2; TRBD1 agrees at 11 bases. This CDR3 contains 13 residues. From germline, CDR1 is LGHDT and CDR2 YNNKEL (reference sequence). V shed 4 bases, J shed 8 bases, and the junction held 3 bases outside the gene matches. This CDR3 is CASSLRTGGGYTF. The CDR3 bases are TGTGCCAGCAGCCTAAGGACAGGGGGCGGCTACACCTTC.

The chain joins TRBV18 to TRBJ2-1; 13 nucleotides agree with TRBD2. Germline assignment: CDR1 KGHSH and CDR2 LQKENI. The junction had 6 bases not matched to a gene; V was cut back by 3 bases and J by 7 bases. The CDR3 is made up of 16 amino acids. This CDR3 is CASSPRTSGRGNEQFF. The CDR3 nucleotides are TGTGCCAGCTCACCGAGGACTAGCGGGAGAGGTAATGAGCAGTTCTTC.

The CDR3 DNA sequence: TGCGCCAGCAGCCACAACAGGCAAAGTAAGGGCTACACCTTC. Encoded protein: CASSHNRQSKGYTF. The genes are TRBV4-1 and TRBJ1-2; D might be TRBD1 (5 bases). Trimming shortened V by 3 bases and J by 8 bases, and 16 bases separated the two germline ends. The germline CDR1 and CDR2 sequences are MGHRA and YSYEKL. The CDR3 sequence is 14 residues long.

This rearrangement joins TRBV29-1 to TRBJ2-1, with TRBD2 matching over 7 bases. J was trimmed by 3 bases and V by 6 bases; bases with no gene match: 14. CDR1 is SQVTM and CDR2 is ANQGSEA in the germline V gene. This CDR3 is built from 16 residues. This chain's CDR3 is CSVPRSQAGFYNEQFF. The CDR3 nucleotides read TGCAGCGTCCCAAGGTCCCAAGCGGGATTCTACAATGAGCAGTTCTTC.

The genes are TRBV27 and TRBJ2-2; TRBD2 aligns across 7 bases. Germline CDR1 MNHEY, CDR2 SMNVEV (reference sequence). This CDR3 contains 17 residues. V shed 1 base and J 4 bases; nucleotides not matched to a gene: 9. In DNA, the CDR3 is TGTGCCAGCAGTTTATTCGGGCTAGGCGGGGGCACCGGGGAGCTGTTTTTT. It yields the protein CASSLFGLGGGTGELFF.

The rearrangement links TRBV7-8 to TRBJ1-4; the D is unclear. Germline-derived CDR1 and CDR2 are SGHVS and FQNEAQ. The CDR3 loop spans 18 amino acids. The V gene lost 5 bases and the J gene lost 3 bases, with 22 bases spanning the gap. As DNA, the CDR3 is TGTGCCAGCAGCGCGAGCCAGGTTACCGGTCTGGCTAATGAAAAACTGTTTTTT. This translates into CASSASQVTGLANEKLFF.

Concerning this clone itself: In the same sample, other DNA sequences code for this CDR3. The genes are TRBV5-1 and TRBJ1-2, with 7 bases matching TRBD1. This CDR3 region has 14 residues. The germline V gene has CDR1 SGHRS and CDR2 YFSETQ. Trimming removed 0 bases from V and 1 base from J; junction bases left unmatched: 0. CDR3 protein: CASSLGDSNYGYTF. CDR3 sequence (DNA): TGCGCCAGCAGCTTGGGGGACAGTAACTATGGCTACACCTTC. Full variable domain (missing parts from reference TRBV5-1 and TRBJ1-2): KAGVTQTPRYLIKTRGQQVTLSCSPISGHRSVSWYQQTPGQGLQFLFEYFSETQRNKGNFPGRFSGRQFSNSRSEMNVSTLELGDSALYLCASSLGDSNYGYTFGSGTRLTVV.

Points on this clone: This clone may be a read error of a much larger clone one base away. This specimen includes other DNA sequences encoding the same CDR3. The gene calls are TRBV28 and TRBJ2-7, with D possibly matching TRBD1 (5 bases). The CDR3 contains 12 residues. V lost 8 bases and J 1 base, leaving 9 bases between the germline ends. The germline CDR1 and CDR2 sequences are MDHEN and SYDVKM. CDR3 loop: CASQDTSYEQYF. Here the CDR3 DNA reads TGTGCCAGCCAGGACACTTCCTACGAGCAGTACTTC. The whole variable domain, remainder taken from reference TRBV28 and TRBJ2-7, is DVKVTQSSRYLVKRTGEKVFLECVQDMDHENMFWYRQDPGLGLRLIYFSYDVKMKEKGDIPEGYSVSREKKERFSLILESASTNQTSMYLCASQDTSYEQYFGPGTRLTVT.

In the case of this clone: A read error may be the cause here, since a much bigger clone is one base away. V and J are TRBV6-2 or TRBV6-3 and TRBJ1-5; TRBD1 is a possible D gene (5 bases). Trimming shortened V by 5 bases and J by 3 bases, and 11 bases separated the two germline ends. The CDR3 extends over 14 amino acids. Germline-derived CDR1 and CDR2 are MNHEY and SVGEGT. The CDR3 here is CASSDGGSNQPQHF. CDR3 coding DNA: TGTGCCAGCAGTGACGGGGGGTCCAATCAGCCCCAGCATTTT.

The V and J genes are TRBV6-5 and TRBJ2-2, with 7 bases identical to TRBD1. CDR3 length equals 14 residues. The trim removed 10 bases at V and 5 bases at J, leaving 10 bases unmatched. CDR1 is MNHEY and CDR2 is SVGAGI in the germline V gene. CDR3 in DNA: TGTGCCACCACTAGACAGGGTGAGACCGGGGAGCTGTTTTTT. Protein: CATTRQGETGELFF.

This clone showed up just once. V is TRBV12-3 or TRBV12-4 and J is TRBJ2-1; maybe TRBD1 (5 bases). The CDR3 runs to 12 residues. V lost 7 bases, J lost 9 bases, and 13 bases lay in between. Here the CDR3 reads CASNKGVGEQFF. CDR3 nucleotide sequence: TGTGCCAGCAATAAAGGGGTGGGTGAGCAGTTCTTC.

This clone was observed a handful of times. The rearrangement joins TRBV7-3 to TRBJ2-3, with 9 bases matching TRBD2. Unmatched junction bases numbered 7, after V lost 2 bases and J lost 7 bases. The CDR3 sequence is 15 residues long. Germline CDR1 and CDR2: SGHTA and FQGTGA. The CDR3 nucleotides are TGTGCCAGCAGCTTATTGGCGGGAGGGCCAAATACGCAGTATTTT. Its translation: CASSLLAGGPNTQYF.

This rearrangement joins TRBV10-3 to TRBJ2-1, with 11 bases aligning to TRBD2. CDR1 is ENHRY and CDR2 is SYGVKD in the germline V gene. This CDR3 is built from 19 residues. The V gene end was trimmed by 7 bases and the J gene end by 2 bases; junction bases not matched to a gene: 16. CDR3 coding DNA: TGTGCCATCAACCAACAGGGTAGCGGGAGGGCCGGGACCTACAATGAGCAGTTCTTC. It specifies CAINQQGSGRAGTYNEQFF.

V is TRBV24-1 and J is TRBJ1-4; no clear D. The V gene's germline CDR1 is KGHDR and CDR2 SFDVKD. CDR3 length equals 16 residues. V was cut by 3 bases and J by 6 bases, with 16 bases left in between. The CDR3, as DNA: TGTGCCACCAGTGATCTATTCACGGATGCGGATGAAAAACTGTTTTTT. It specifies CATSDLFTDADEKLFF.

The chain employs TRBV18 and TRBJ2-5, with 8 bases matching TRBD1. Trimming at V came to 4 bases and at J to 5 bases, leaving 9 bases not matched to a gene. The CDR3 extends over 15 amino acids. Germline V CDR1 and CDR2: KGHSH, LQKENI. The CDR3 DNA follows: TGTGCCAGCTCACTAGGACAGGGCCGGTGGGAGACCCAGTACTTC. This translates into CASSLGQGRWETQYF.

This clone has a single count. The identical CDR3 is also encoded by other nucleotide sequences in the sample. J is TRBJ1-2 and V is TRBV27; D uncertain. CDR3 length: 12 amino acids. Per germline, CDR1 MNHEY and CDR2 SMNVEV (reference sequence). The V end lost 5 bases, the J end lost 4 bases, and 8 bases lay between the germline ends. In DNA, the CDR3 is TGTGCCAGCAGTAGCGGAGGCTATGGCTACACCTTC. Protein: CASSSGGYGYTF.

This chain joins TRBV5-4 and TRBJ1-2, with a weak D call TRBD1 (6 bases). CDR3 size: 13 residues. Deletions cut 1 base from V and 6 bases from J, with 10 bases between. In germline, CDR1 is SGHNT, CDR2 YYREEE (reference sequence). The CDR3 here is CASSLTGLDGYTF. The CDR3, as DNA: TGTGCCAGCAGCTTGACAGGGTTGGATGGCTACACCTTC.